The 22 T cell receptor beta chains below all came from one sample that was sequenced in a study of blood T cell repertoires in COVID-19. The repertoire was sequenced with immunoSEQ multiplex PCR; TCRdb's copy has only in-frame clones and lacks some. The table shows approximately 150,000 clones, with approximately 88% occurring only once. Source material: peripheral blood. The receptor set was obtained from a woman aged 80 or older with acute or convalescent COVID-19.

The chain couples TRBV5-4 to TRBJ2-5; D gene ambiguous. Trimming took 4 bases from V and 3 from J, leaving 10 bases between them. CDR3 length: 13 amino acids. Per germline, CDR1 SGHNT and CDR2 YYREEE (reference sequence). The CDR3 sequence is CASSPQVEETQYF. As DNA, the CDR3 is TGTGCCAGCAGCCCTCAAGTAGAAGAGACCCAGTACTTC.

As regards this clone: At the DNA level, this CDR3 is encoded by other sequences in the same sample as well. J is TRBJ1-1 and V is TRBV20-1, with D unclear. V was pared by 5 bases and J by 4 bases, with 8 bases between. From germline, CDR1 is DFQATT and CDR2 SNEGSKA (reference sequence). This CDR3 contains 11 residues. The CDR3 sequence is CSAGRGTEAFF. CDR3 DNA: TGCAGTGCTGGCCGGGGCACTGAAGCTTTCTTT.

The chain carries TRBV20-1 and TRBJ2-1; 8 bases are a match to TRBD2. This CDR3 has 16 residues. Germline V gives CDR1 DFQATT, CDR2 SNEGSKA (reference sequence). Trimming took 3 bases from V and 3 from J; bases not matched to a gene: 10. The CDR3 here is CSASPRVAGSYNEQFF. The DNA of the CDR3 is TGCAGTGCTAGTCCCAGGGTAGCGGGGAGCTACAATGAGCAGTTCTTC.

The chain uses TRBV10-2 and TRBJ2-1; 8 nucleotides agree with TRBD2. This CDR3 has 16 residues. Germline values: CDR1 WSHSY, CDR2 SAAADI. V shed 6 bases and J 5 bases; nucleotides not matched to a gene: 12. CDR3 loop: CASSLDLSGNHNEQFF. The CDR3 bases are TGCGCCAGCAGCCTGGACCTTAGCGGGAATCACAATGAGCAGTTCTTC.

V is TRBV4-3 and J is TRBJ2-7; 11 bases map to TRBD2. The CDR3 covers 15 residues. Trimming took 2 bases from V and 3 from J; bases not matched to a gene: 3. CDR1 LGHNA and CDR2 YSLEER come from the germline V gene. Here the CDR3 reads CASSQLAGGSYEQYF. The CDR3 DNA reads TGCGCCAGCAGCCAACTAGCGGGGGGTAGCTACGAGCAGTACTTC.

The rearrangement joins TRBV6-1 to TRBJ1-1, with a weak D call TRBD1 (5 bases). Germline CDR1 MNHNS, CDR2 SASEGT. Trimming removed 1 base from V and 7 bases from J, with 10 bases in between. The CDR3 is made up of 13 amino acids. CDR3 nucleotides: TGTGCCAGCAGTGAAGACCGACAGTTTGAAGCTTTCTTT. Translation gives CASSEDRQFEAFF.

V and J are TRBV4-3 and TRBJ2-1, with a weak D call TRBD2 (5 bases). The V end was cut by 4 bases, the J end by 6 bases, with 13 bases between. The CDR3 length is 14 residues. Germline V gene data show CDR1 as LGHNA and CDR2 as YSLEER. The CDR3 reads CASSPQRQSNEQFF. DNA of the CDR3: TGCGCCAGCAGCCCCCAGCGGCAGTCCAATGAGCAGTTCTTC.

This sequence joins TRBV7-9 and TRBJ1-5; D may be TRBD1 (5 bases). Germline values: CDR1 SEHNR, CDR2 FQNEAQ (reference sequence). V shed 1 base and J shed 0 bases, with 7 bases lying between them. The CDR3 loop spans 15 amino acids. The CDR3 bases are TGTGCCAGCAGCTTAGGACAGAATAGCAATCAGCCCCAGCATTTT. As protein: CASSLGQNSNQPQHF.

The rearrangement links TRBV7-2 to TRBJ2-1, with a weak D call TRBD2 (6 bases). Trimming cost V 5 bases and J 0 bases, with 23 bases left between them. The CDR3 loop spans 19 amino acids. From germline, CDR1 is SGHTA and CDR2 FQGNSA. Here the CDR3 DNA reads TGTGCCAGCAGCCAGATAGCGGCGCGGGGCTCAAGCTCCTACAATGAGCAGTTCTTC. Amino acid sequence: CASSQIAARGSSSYNEQFF. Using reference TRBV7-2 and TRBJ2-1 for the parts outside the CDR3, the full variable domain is GAGVSQSPSNKVTEKGKDVELRCDPISGHTALYWYRQSLGQGLEFLIYFQGNSAPDKSGLPSDRFSAERTGGSVSTLTIQRTQQEDSAVYLCASSQIAARGSSSYNEQFFGPGTRLTVL.

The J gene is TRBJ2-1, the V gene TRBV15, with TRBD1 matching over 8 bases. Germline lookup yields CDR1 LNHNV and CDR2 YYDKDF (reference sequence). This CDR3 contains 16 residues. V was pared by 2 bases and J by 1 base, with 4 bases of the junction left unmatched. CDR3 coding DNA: TGTGCCACCAGCAGATACGGGACAGGATCCTACAATGAGCAGTTCTTC. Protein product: CATSRYGTGSYNEQFF.

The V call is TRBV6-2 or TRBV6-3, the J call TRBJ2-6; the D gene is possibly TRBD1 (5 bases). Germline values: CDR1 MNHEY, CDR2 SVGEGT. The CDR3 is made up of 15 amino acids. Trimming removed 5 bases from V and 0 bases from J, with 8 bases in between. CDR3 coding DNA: TGTGCCAGCAGTCAAGACAGCTCTGGGGCCAACGTCCTGACTTTC. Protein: CASSQDSSGANVLTF.

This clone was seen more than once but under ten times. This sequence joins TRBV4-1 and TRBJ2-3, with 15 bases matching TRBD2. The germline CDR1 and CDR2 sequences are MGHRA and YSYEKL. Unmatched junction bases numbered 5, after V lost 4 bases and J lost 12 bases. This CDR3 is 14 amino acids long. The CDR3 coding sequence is TGCGCCAGCAGCCGAGGACTAGCGGGGGGGATTCAGTATTTT. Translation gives CASSRGLAGGIQYF.

The DNA of the CDR3 is TGTGCCAGCAGCTTCTCTTGGGCCACGGCAGATACGCAGTATTTT. Protein sequence: CASSFSWATADTQYF. The chain carries TRBV6-2 or TRBV6-3 and TRBJ2-3; D remains unclear. Germline assignment: CDR1 MNHEY and CDR2 SVGEGT. The CDR3 extends over 15 amino acids. V gave up 6 bases and J gave up 4 bases, with 17 bases separating them.

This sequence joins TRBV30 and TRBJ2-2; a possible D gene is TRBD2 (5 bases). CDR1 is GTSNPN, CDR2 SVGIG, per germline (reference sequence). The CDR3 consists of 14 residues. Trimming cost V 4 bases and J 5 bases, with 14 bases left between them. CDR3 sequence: CAWNLIRETGELFF. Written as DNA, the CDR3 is TGTGCCTGGAACCTCATTCGGGAAACCGGGGAGCTGTTTTTT. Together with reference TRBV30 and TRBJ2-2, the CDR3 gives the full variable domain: SQTIHQWPATLVQPVGSPLSLECTVEGTSNPNLYWYRQAAGRGLQLLFYSVGIGQISSEVPQNLSASRPQDRQFILSSKKLLLSDSGFYLCAWNLIRETGELFFGEGSRLTVL.

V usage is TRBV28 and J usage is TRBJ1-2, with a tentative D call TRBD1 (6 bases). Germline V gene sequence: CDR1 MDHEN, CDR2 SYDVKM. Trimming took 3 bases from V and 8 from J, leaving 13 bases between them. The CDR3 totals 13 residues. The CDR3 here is CASSFPGHGGYTF. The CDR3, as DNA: TGTGCCAGCAGTTTCCCGGGACACGGAGGCTACACCTTC.

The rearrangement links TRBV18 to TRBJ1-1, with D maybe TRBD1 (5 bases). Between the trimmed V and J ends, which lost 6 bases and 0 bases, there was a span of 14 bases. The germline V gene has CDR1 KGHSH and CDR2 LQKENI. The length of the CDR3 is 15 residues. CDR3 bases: TGTGCCAGCTCCCTTTCGACAGTCGTGAACACTGAAGCTTTCTTT. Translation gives CASSLSTVVNTEAFF.

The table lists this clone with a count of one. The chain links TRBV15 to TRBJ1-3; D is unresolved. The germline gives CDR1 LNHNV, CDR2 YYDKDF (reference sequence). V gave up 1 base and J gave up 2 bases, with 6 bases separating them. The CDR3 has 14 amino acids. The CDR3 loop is CATSRVVAGNTIYF. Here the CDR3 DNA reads TGTGCCACCAGCAGAGTCGTAGCTGGAAACACCATATATTTT.

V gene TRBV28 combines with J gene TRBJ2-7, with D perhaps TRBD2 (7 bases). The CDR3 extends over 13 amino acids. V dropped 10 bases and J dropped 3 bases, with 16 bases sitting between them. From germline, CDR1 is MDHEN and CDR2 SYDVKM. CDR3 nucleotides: TGTGCCACCCTGGGGGGGCCGAGCTACGAGCAGTACTTC. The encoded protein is CATLGGPSYEQYF.

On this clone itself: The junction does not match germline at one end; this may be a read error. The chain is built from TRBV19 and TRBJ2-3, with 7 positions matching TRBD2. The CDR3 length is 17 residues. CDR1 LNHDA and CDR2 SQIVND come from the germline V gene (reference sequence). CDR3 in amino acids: CASSTPHSPGRRDTQYF. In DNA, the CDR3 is TGTGCCAGTAGTACCCCGCACTCCCCCGGGAGGAGAGATACACAGTATTTT.

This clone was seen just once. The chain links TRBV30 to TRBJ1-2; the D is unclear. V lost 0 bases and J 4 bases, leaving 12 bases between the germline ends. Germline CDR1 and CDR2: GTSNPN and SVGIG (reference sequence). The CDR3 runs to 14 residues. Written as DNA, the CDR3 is TGTGCCTGGAGTGTTGAGGGTCTCGGCTATGGCTACACCTTC. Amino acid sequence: CAWSVEGLGYGYTF.

This CDR3 is CSARGQGYTEAFF. The CDR3 region has the DNA TGCAGCGCCCGCGGCCAGGGATACACTGAAGCTTTCTTT. This sequence joins TRBV29-1 and TRBJ1-1, with D possibly matching TRBD1 (5 bases). There are 13 residues in the CDR3. Germline V gene lookup returns CDR1 SQVTM and CDR2 ANQGSEA. Deletions cut 7 bases from V and 3 bases from J, with 15 bases between.

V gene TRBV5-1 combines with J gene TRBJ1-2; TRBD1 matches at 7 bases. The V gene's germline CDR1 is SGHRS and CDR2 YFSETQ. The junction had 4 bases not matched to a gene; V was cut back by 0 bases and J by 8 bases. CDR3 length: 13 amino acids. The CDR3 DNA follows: TGCGCCAGCAGCTTGGAAGGGGGCGAGGGCTACACCTTC. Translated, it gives CASSLEGGEGYTF.